This T cell receptor beta chain was recorded in a study of T cells in localized non-small cell lung cancer. Study-wide points: Blood T cell density predicted longer survival; adjacent-lung clonality, shorter. Tumor showed lower T cell clonality than uninvolved adjacent lung, where it was highest. The study detected a median approximately 50 of the top 100 tumor clones in adjacent lung. Sequencing was restricted to one tumor region; therefore, heterogeneity remains possible.

Trimming cost V 8 bases and J 6 bases, with 15 bases left between them. This CDR3 spans 13 amino acids. CDR1 is SGHVS, CDR2 FQNEAQ, per germline. Profiled with immunoSEQ multiplex PCR; TCRdb holds only in-frame clones, not every one. The sample holds 40,000 or so clones, more than 75% seen once. This clone has a handful of counts. As yet, its antigen is unknown. The source of this sequence is a man aged 35-69 years with stage I lung adenocarcinoma. The rearrangement links TRBV7-8 to TRBJ2-3; D ambiguous. The specimen was peripheral blood, collected before any cancer treatment. CDR3 nucleotide sequence: TGTGCCAGCGCGAGGAGCCAAGGTGATACGCAGTATTTT. As protein: CASARSQGDTQYF.